These 3 T cell receptor beta chains share one sample of origin, sequenced in a study of tumor and adjacent non-tumor tissue in lung cancer. TCRbeta libraries were built with three rounds of nested PCR, modified from ARM-PCR. TCRdb re-called the multiplex PCR reads with MiXCR, one entry per CDR3 protein. The sample includes 100,000 to 120,000 distinct CDR3 sequences, nearly 85% of them seen just once. The template was RNA from unsorted bulk tissue. What was sequenced was lung tumor tissue. Every receptor here comes from a man in his sixties or seventies with non-small cell lung cancer.

A note on this clonotype: A much larger clone lies a single base off, so this may be a read error. In DNA, the CDR3 is TGCACTGCTGGGGGCAGGGGGCAGGACACTGAAGCTTTCTTT. This translates into CTAGGRGQDTEAFF. The chain couples TRBV20-1 to TRBJ1-1; 8 bases are shared with TRBD1. The CDR3 runs to 14 residues. Germline CDR1 and CDR2: DFQATT and SNEGSKA (reference sequence).

Worth noting for this clonotype: An end of the junction differs from the germline gene, which may be a read error. The rearrangement links TRBV11-2 to TRBJ2-1; TRBD2 is a possible D gene (6 bases). This CDR3 region has 18 residues. The germline V gene encodes CDR1 SGHAT and CDR2 FQNNGV. The CDR3 DNA sequence: TGTGCCAGCAGATTACATCTGCGGGACTGGGCCTCCTACAATGAGCAGTCCTTC. As protein: CASRLHLRDWASYNEQSF.

The gene calls are TRBV11-3 and TRBJ2-4; 7 nucleotides line up with TRBD2. Per the germline V gene, CDR1 is SGHNT and CDR2 is YENEEA. This CDR3 comprises 15 residues. CDR3 DNA sequence: TGTGCTAACAGCCTGGGAGGGGATGGCAAAAACATTCAGTACTTC. Its protein is CANSLGGDGKNIQYF.